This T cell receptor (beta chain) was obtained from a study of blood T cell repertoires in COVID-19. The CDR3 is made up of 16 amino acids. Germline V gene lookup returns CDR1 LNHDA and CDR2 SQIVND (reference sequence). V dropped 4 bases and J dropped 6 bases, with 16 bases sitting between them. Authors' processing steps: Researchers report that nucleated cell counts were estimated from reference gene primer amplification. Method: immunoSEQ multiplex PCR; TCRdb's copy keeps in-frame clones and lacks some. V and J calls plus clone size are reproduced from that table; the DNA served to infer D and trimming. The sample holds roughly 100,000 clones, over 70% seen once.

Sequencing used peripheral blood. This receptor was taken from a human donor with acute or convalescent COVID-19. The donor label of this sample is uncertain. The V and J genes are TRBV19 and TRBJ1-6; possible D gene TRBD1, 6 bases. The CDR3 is CASSRGQLWGNSPLHF. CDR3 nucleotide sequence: TGTGCCAGTAGTAGGGGACAACTCTGGGGTAATTCACCCCTCCACTTT.